These 31 T cell receptor beta chains came from one sample sequenced in a study of blood T cell repertoires in COVID-19. Sequencing used immunoSEQ multiplex PCR; TCRdb keeps in-frame clones, though not all of them. The sample gives more than 75,000 clones, roughly 89% of which show up once; 6.5% to 9.5% is in the top ten. Sequencing was carried out using peripheral blood. These receptors were collected from a man aged 25 to 45 with acute or convalescent COVID-19.

V and J are TRBV6-5 and TRBJ2-3, with TRBD2 matching 8 bases. CDR3 length: 15 amino acids. Per the germline V gene, CDR1 is MNHEY and CDR2 is SVGAGI. V trimming: 2 bases; J trimming: 3 bases; junction bases outside the gene matches: 4. CDR3 residues: CASSYRASGTDTQYF. The CDR3 DNA reads TGTGCCAGCAGTTACCGGGCTAGCGGGACAGATACGCAGTATTTT.

This rearrangement joins TRBV5-5 to TRBJ2-1, with D possibly TRBD2 on 5 matching bases. Germline CDR1 SGHKS, CDR2 YYEKEE (reference sequence). The germline V and J ends were trimmed by 4 bases and 2 bases, with 10 bases remaining between them. This CDR3 comprises 14 residues. CDR3 DNA sequence: TGTGCCAGCAGCAACCGGGAAACCTACAATGAGCAGTTCTTC. It yields the protein CASSNRETYNEQFF. The full variable domain, with the rest looked up from reference TRBV5-5 and TRBJ2-1, is DAGVTQSPTHLIKTRGQQVTLRCSPISGHKSVSWYQQVLGQGPQFIFQYYEKEERGRGNFPDRFSARQFPNYSSELNVNALLLGDSALYLCASSNRETYNEQFFGPGTRLTVL.

This clone was found once. V is TRBV7-3 and J is TRBJ1-1; 8 bases agree with TRBD1. The CDR3 totals 13 residues. After removal of 4 bases from V and 6 bases from J, the junction contained 4 bases not matched to a gene. Germline V gene lookup returns CDR1 SGHTA and CDR2 FQGTGA. Written as DNA, the CDR3 is TGTGCCAGCAGCTCAGACAGGGGCGCTGAAGCTTTCTTT. This codes for CASSSDRGAEAFF.

The genes are TRBV7-3 and TRBJ1-4; a possible D gene is TRBD1 (6 bases). Germline-derived CDR1 and CDR2 are SGHTA and FQGTGA. The CDR3 contains 16 residues. The V end lost 2 bases, the J end lost 5 bases, and 15 bases lay between the germline ends. Here the CDR3 reads CASSLSETGLNEKLFF. CDR3 DNA sequence: TGTGCCAGCAGCTTATCCGAGACAGGCTTAAATGAAAAACTGTTTTTT.

Comment on this clone: The germline gene is not matched at one end of the junction; a read error may be the cause. The J gene is TRBJ1-4, the V gene TRBV28; the D is unclear. The CDR3 totals 14 residues. CDR1 and CDR2 (germline): MDHEN, SYDVKM. The CDR3 DNA sequence: TGTGCCGGCAGTTTAGGCTTTGTTAATGAAAAACTGTTTTTT. Its protein is CAGSLGFVNEKLFF.

The genes are TRBV10-3 and TRBJ1-1; D is undetermined. Trimming took off 7 bases at V and 0 bases at J, with 15 bases between the two ends. Germline CDR1 reads ENHRY; CDR2 reads SYGVKD. The CDR3 extends over 15 amino acids. CDR3 sequence: CAIKGREGLNTEAFF. The CDR3 region has the DNA TGTGCCATCAAGGGAAGAGAGGGCTTGAACACTGAAGCTTTCTTT.

Here the CDR3 reads CASSLIDVSGSEQYF. The CDR3 nucleotides are TGCGCCAGCAGCTTGATAGATGTTAGCGGGAGCGAGCAGTACTTC. The genes are TRBV5-1 and TRBJ2-7; 9 bases are shared with TRBD2. CDR1 SGHRS and CDR2 YFSETQ come from the germline V gene. The CDR3 sequence is 15 residues long. V gave up 1 base and J gave up 6 bases; unmatched junction bases: 8.

This clone came up once. This sequence joins TRBV28 and TRBJ2-3; weak D call: TRBD2 (6 bases). This CDR3 comprises 14 residues. V was cut by 6 bases and J by 0 bases, with 10 bases left in between. Germline V gives CDR1 MDHEN, CDR2 SYDVKM. The CDR3 coding sequence is TGTGCCAGCAGCCCTCGGGGGAGCACAGATACGCAGTATTTT. It specifies CASSPRGSTDTQYF. Complete variable domain (other parts from reference TRBV28 and TRBJ2-3): DVKVTQSSRYLVKRTGEKVFLECVQDMDHENMFWYRQDPGLGLRLIYFSYDVKMKEKGDIPEGYSVSREKKERFSLILESASTNQTSMYLCASSPRGSTDTQYFGPGTRLTVL.

CDR3 bases: TGTGCCAGCAGCTCAACGGTTTCACCCCTCCACTTT. As protein: CASSSTVSPLHF. The rearrangement links TRBV3-1 (or the pseudogene TRBV3-2) to TRBJ1-6; D gene uncertain. V lost 5 bases and J lost 9, with 8 bases in between. The CDR3 sequence is 12 residues long. CDR1 and CDR2 (germline): LGHDT, YNNKEL (reference sequence).

The rearrangement joins TRBV11-3 to TRBJ2-7, with TRBD2 matching 10 bases. The CDR3 sequence is 15 residues long. V dropped 5 bases and J dropped 2; count of bases not matched to a gene: 6. Germline V CDR1 and CDR2: SGHNT, YENEEA. CDR3 DNA sequence: TGTGCCAGCAGCCTTGGACTAGCGGATACCTACGAGCAGTACTTC. Translated, it gives CASSLGLADTYEQYF.

The chain recombines TRBV5-1 with TRBJ2-1; D is unclear. The CDR3 runs 14 residues. V lost 0 bases to trimming and J lost 2 bases, with 6 bases between them. CDR1 is SGHRS and CDR2 is YFSETQ in the germline V gene. CDR3 residues: CASSLGATYNEQFF. The CDR3 DNA reads as TGCGCCAGCAGCTTGGGAGCGACCTACAATGAGCAGTTCTTC. Together with reference TRBV5-1 and TRBJ2-1, the CDR3 gives the full variable domain: KAGVTQTPRYLIKTRGQQVTLSCSPISGHRSVSWYQQTPGQGLQFLFEYFSETQRNKGNFPGRFSGRQFSNSRSEMNVSTLELGDSALYLCASSLGATYNEQFFGPGTRLTVL.

This clone has only a few counts. The chain couples TRBV7-8 to TRBJ1-5; the D gene is possibly TRBD1 (6 bases). Between the trimmed V and J ends, which lost 5 bases and 6 bases, there was a span of 14 bases. The CDR3 loop spans 14 amino acids. Germline lookup yields CDR1 SGHVS and CDR2 FQNEAQ. CDR3 protein: CASSPRDISQPQHF. The CDR3 DNA reads TGTGCCAGCAGCCCCCGGGACATAAGTCAGCCCCAGCATTTT.

The CDR3: CASSVTSAGGTEQFF. The CDR3 DNA is TGTGCCAGCAGTGTAACTAGTGCAGGGGGCACTGAGCAGTTCTTC. The chain combines TRBV5-4 with TRBJ2-1, with TRBD1 identical over 8 bases. Germline-derived CDR1 and CDR2 are SGHNT and YYREEE (reference sequence). With V trimmed by 5 bases and J by 9 bases, 13 bases remained unmatched. There are 15 residues in the CDR3. The variable domain in full, with the rest retrieved from reference TRBV5-4 and TRBJ2-1, is ETGVTQSPTHLIKTRGQQVTLRCSSQSGHNTVSWYQQALGQGPQFIFQYYREEENGRGNFPPRFSGLQFPNYSSELNVNALELDDSALYLCASSVTSAGGTEQFFGPGTRLTVL.

V usage is TRBV3-1 (or the pseudogene TRBV3-2) and J usage is TRBJ2-7, with TRBD2 matching 7 bases. This CDR3 region has 14 residues. From germline, CDR1 is LGHDT and CDR2 YNNKEL (reference sequence). Unmatched junction bases numbered 9, after V lost 8 bases and J lost 2 bases. The CDR3 region is CASQSGASPYEQYF. The CDR3 nucleotides read TGTGCCAGCCAGAGCGGGGCTTCACCCTACGAGCAGTACTTC.

The genes are TRBV7-2 and TRBJ2-1, with a weak D call TRBD2 (5 bases). V was pared by 0 bases and J by 8 bases, with 11 bases between. Germline lookup yields CDR1 SGHTA and CDR2 FQGNSA. The CDR3 runs to 14 residues. Written as DNA, the CDR3 is TGTGCCAGCAGCTTAGCGGGAGTGGTCCATGAGCAGTTCTTC. It codes for CASSLAGVVHEQFF. The full variable domain, with the rest looked up from reference TRBV7-2 and TRBJ2-1, is GAGVSQSPSNKVTEKGKDVELRCDPISGHTALYWYRQSLGQGLEFLIYFQGNSAPDKSGLPSDRFSAERTGGSVSTLTIQRTQQEDSAVYLCASSLAGVVHEQFFGPGTRLTVL.

This clone rates as medium-sized. The genes are TRBV1 and TRBJ1-5; TRBD1 was called by the table and not checked on the DNA. TRBV1 is a known pseudogene. The CDR3 contains 14 residues. The CDR3 sequence: CTSKQGNSNQPQHF. CDR3 sequence (DNA): TGCACCAGCAAACAGGGGAATAGCAATCAGCCCCAGCATTTT.

CDR3 amino acids: CATSRDPVGGGTEAFF. The CDR3 coding sequence is TGTGCCACCAGCAGAGATCCGGTTGGAGGTGGCACTGAAGCTTTCTTT. The gene calls are TRBV15 and TRBJ1-1; D is unresolved. Trimming shortened V by 0 bases and J by 4 bases, and 15 bases separated the two germline ends. The CDR3 totals 16 residues. CDR1 and CDR2 from the germline V gene are LNHNV and YYDKDF (reference sequence).

This rearrangement joins TRBV27 to TRBJ2-3; TRBD2 matches at 13 bases. V gave up 6 bases and J gave up 2 bases; unmatched junction bases: 5. In germline, CDR1 is MNHEY, CDR2 SMNVEV (reference sequence). This CDR3 region has 16 residues. The chain's CDR3 is CASRLTSGRNTDTQYF. For the CDR3, the DNA is TGTGCCAGCAGGCTGACTAGCGGGAGGAACACAGATACGCAGTATTTT.

This clone was observed many times. Here the CDR3 DNA reads TGTGCCACCGGGGTAATTGGTAGCGGGAGATCCCACACCGGGGAGCTGTTTTTT. Its protein is CATGVIGSGRSHTGELFF. The V call is TRBV15, the J call TRBJ2-2; 9 nucleotides agree with TRBD2. The CDR3 has 18 residues. Germline V gives CDR1 LNHNV, CDR2 YYDKDF (reference sequence). The V segment lost 8 bases and the J segment 3 bases; nucleotides outside the gene matches: 16.

The chain combines TRBV15 with TRBJ1-1; D might be TRBD1 (6 bases). The CDR3 loop spans 12 amino acids. Trimming removed 4 bases at V and 10 bases at J, with 13 bases between. The germline V gene has CDR1 LNHNV and CDR2 YYDKDF (reference sequence). CDR3 region: CATSKGGRGAFF. The CDR3 DNA reads as TGTGCCACCAGCAAAGGGGGTCGTGGAGCTTTCTTT.

The chain is built from TRBV7-9 and TRBJ2-7; 8 bases fit TRBD1. The CDR3 contains 12 residues. Germline loops: CDR1 SEHNR, CDR2 FQNEAQ (reference sequence). V was pared by 6 bases and J by 2 bases, with 0 bases of the junction left unmatched. DNA for the CDR3: TGTGCCAGCAGGGACAGGGCCTACGAGCAGTACTTC. Translated: CASRDRAYEQYF. Using reference TRBV7-9 and TRBJ2-7 for the parts outside the CDR3, the full variable domain is DTGVSQNPRHKITKRGQNVTFRCDPISEHNRLYWYRQTLGQGPEFLTYFQNEAQLEKSRLLSDRFSAERPKGSFSTLEIQRTEQGDSAMYLCASRDRAYEQYFGPGTRLTVT.

The J gene is TRBJ1-1, the V gene TRBV7-9; maybe TRBD1 (6 bases). CDR1 SEHNR and CDR2 FQNEAQ come from the germline V gene (reference sequence). There are 12 residues in the CDR3. V was clipped by 5 bases and J by 6 bases, with 10 bases between them. CDR3 DNA: TGTGCCAGCAGCCTTACAGGGCCTGAAGCTTTCTTT. This sequence encodes CASSLTGPEAFF.

The chain combines TRBV3-1 (or the pseudogene TRBV3-2) with TRBJ1-4; 7 bases are a match to TRBD1. CDR1 and CDR2 (germline): LGHDT, YNNKEL (reference sequence). The V segment lost 5 bases and the J segment 7 bases; nucleotides outside the gene matches: 4. CDR3 length: 13 residues. Here the CDR3 reads CASSEQGSEKLFF. The DNA of the CDR3 is TGTGCCAGCAGCGAACAGGGGTCTGAAAAACTGTTTTTT.

V usage is TRBV5-1 and J usage is TRBJ1-1; D gene uncertain. The CDR3 spans 14 residues. V gave up 0 bases and J gave up 8 bases, with 14 bases separating them. CDR1 SGHRS and CDR2 YFSETQ come from the germline V gene. CDR3 coding DNA: TGCGCCAGCAGCTTGGGGGAGGCGGGTCCCGAAGCTTTCTTT. It yields the protein CASSLGEAGPEAFF.

This clone was seen only a few times. The V and J genes are TRBV7-9 and TRBJ1-1; tentative D call: TRBD1 (5 bases). The CDR3 extends over 14 amino acids. V lost 2 bases and J lost 6, with 13 bases in between. The germline V gene encodes CDR1 SEHNR and CDR2 FQNEAQ (reference sequence). The CDR3 DNA sequence: TGTGCCAGCAGCTTAACGGGGGAACGGGCTGAAGCTTTCTTT. Its protein is CASSLTGERAEAFF.

The chain is built from TRBV9 and TRBJ1-1; TRBD1 is a possible D gene (6 bases). The CDR3 is made up of 15 amino acids. The V gene lost 0 bases and the J gene lost 3 bases, with 12 bases spanning the gap. Germline CDR1 is SGDLS and CDR2 is YYNGEE. The CDR3 region is CASSVELGGDTEAFF. The CDR3 nucleotides are TGTGCCAGCAGCGTAGAACTTGGGGGCGACACTGAAGCTTTCTTT. Supplemented by reference TRBV9 and TRBJ1-1, the full variable domain reads DSGVTQTPKHLITATGQRVTLRCSPRSGDLSVYWYQQSLDQGLQFLIQYYNGEERAKGNILERFSAQQFPDLHSELNLSSLELGDSALYFCASSVELGGDTEAFFGQGTRLTVV.

This clone was seen only once. The rearrangement links TRBV28 to TRBJ2-3; 9 positions match TRBD2. Germline lookup yields CDR1 MDHEN and CDR2 SYDVKM. This CDR3 comprises 14 residues. The V segment lost 8 bases and the J segment 0 bases; nucleotides outside the gene matches: 3. CDR3 sequence: CASGLAGSTDTQYF. CDR3 nucleotide sequence: TGTGCCAGCGGGCTAGCGGGAAGCACAGATACGCAGTATTTT.

CDR3 region: CASSSGSGGIYEQYF. CDR3 nucleotide sequence: TGTGCCAGCAGTTCGGGGAGCGGGGGAATCTACGAGCAGTACTTC. This chain connects TRBV28 to TRBJ2-7; 8 positions agree with TRBD2. Trimming took 4 bases from V and 3 from J; bases not matched to a gene: 8. Germline CDR1 reads MDHEN; CDR2 reads SYDVKM. The CDR3 is made up of 15 amino acids.

The chain is built from TRBV19 and TRBJ2-3; 14 bases fit TRBD2. The ends lost 3 bases at V and 2 bases at J; junction bases unmatched: 4. The CDR3 runs 17 residues. The germline V gene has CDR1 LNHDA and CDR2 SQIVND (reference sequence). CDR3 nucleotide sequence: TGTGCCAGTAGTATTCGACTAGCGGGGGGGCACACAGATACGCAGTATTTT. It specifies CASSIRLAGGHTDTQYF.

The chain is built from TRBV5-4 and TRBJ2-1; 10 positions agree with TRBD2. Unmatched junction bases numbered 6, after V lost 2 bases and J lost 4 bases. The CDR3 is 16 residues long. Per the germline V gene, CDR1 is SGHNT and CDR2 is YYREEE (reference sequence). DNA of the CDR3: TGTGCCAGCAGCTTAAGGGTGACTAGCGGGTACAATGAGCAGTTCTTC. Protein product: CASSLRVTSGYNEQFF.

J is TRBJ2-2 and V is TRBV5-5; no reliable D call. The V end lost 1 base, the J end lost 4 bases, and 11 bases lay between the germline ends. The V gene's germline CDR1 is SGHKS and CDR2 YYEKEE (reference sequence). This CDR3 region has 15 residues. The CDR3 nucleotides read TGTGCCAGCAGCTTGTCGCTAGTTGGCACCGGGGAGCTGTTTTTT. Protein product: CASSLSLVGTGELFF.